The rows below give T cell receptor beta chains drawn from one sample of a study of identical twins. TCRdb fed the 5' RACE reads into MiXCR, producing one record per CDR3 protein. The data hold 200,000 to 250,000 distinct CDR3 sequences, with 5.5% to 7.5% observed a single time. The sample was also reused in another study, on T cells expressing NK-cell markers.

The sequenced sample consisted of CD8+ T cells sorted from blood. Source of these receptors: a woman between 18 and 29 years old in good health. Both conserved end residues are part of each CDR3. A D gene is named only where the DNA matches it firmly. The size of a clone is reported for some rows only, either as once, few or many, or as a class for expanded clones.

TRBV6-5,-,TRBJ2-6,-,CASSYSLYTGANVLTF,TGTGCCAGCAGTTACAGTTTGTATACTGGGGCCAACGTCCTGACTTTC
TRBV27,-,TRBJ2-7,TRBD2,CASSLRLAGGYEQYF,TGTGCCAGCAGTTTAAGACTAGCGGGGGGCTACGAGCAGTACTTC
TRBV5-1,-,TRBJ2-7,TRBD1,CASSLALGQTLTYEQYF,TGCGCCAGCAGCTTGGCACTGGGACAGACCCTTACCTACGAGCAGTACTTC
TRBV4-1,-,TRBJ1-1,-,CASSQVQGVMNTEAFF,TGCGCCAGCAGCCAAGTTCAGGGAGTCATGAACACTGAAGCTTTCTTT
TRBV9,-,TRBJ1-2,-,CASSGLGNVYGYTF,TGTGCCAGCAGCGGGCTGGGTAACGTATATGGCTACACCTTC
TRBV12-3/TRBV12-4,-,TRBJ2-7,-,CASSGRDEQYF,TGTGCCAGCAGCGGACGCGACGAGCAGTACTTC
TRBV29-1,many,TRBJ2-7,TRBD2,CSAYSGKNEQYF,TGCAGCGCTTATAGCGGGAAAAACGAGCAGTACTTC
TRBV7-6,-,TRBJ2-7,-,CASSLVGGPGEQYF,TGTGCCAGCAGCTTAGTGGGGGGACCGGGGGAGCAGTACTTC
TRBV5-6,-,TRBJ2-3,-,CASSLMGAGVPADTQYF,TGTGCCAGCAGCTTGATGGGGGCGGGAGTGCCAGCGGATACGCAGTATTTT
TRBV5-3,-,TRBJ2-1,-,CARSLEGVHDCYNEQFF,TGTGCCAGAAGCTTGGAGGGGGTCCATGACTGCTACAATGAGCAGTTCTTC
TRBV10-1,few,TRBJ2-1,-,CASSESWGDEQFF,TGCGCCAGCAGTGAGTCGTGGGGCGATGAGCAGTTCTTC
TRBV3-1,many,TRBJ2-7,TRBD1,CASSPKWRTGGGEQYF,TGTGCCAGCAGCCCCAAATGGCGGACAGGAGGTGGGGAGCAGTACTTC
TRBV6-5,few,TRBJ1-1,-,CASSYTLGVNTEAFF,TGTGCCAGCAGTTACACATTGGGGGTTAACACTGAAGCTTTCTTT
TRBV7-9,-,TRBJ2-3,TRBD2,CASSPILAGATDTQYF,TGTGCCAGCAGCCCGATACTAGCGGGAGCCACAGATACGCAGTATTTT
TRBV2,-,TRBJ2-1,TRBD2,CASLGLAGWDEQFF,TGTGCCAGCCTCGGACTAGCGGGATGGGATGAGCAGTTCTTC
TRBV6-1,few,TRBJ1-1,TRBD1,CAGDRGQGYTEAFF,TGTGCCGGGGACAGGGGGCAGGGATACACTGAAGCTTTCTTT
TRBV3-1,few,TRBJ2-7,TRBD2,CASSSTELAAYEQYF,TGTGCCAGCAGTTCGACGGAACTAGCGGCCTACGAGCAGTACTTC
TRBV10-1,-,TRBJ2-7,-,CWWGYEQYF,TGCTGGTGGGGGTACGAGCAGTACTTC
TRBV4-1,-,TRBJ1-2,TRBD1,CASSRVDDREGYTF,TGCGCCAGCAGCCGAGTGGACGACAGGGAGGGCTACACCTTC
TRBV5-6,-,TRBJ2-2,-,CASREGRGENTGKLFF,TGTGCCAGCAGGGAGGGTAGGGGAGAAAACACCGGGAAGCTGTTTTTT
TRBV6-1,-,TRBJ2-7,TRBD2,CASSLIAGGREQYF,TGTGCCAGCTCGCTTATAGCGGGAGGGCGGGAGCAGTACTTC
TRBV20-1,many,TRBJ2-5,-,CSASSYGQETQYF,TGCAGTGCTAGTAGCTACGGACAAGAGACCCAGTACTTC